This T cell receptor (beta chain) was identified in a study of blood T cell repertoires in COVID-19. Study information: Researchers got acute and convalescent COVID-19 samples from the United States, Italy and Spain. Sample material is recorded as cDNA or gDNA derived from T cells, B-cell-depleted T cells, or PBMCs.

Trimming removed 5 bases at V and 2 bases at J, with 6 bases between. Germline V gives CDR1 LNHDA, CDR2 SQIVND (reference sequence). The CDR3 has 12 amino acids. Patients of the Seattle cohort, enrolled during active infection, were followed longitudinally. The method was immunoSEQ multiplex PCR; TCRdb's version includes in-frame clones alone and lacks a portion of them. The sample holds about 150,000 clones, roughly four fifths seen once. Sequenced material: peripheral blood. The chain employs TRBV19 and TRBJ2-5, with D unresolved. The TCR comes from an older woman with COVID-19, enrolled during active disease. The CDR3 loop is CASSVNQETQYF. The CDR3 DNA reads TGTGCCAGTAGTGTAAATCAAGAGACCCAGTACTTC.